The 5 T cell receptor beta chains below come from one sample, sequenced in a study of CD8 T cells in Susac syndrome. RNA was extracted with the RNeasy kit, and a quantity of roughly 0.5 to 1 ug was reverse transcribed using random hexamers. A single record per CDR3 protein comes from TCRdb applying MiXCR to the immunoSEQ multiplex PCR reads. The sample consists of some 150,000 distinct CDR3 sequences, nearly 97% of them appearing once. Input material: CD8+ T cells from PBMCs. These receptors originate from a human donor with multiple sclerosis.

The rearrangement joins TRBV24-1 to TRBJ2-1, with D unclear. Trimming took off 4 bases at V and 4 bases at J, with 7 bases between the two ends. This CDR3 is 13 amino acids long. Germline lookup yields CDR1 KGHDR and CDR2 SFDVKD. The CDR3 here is CATSDPRYNEQFF. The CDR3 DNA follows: TGTGCCACCAGTGACCCAAGATACAATGAGCAGTTCTTC.

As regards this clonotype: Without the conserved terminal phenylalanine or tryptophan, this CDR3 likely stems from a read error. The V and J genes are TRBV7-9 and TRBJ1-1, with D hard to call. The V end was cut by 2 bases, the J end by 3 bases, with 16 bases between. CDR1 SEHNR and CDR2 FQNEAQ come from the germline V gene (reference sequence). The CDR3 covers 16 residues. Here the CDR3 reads CASSLYPPESDTEAFS. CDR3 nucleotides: TGTGCCAGCAGCTTATATCCCCCGGAATCGGACACTGAAGCTTTCTCT.

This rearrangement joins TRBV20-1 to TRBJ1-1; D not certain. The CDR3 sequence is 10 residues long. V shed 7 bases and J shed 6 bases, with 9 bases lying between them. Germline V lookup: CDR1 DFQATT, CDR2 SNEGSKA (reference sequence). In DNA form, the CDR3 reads TGCAGTGGTGGTCCGGCTGAAGCTTTCTTT. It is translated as CSGGPAEAFF.

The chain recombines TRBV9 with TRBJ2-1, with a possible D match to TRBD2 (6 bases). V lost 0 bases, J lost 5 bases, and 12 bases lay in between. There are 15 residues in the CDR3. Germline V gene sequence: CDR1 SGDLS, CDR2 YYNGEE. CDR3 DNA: TGTGCCAGCAGCGTAGAGACGGGGGAGGACAATGAGCAGTTCTTC. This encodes CASSVETGEDNEQFF.

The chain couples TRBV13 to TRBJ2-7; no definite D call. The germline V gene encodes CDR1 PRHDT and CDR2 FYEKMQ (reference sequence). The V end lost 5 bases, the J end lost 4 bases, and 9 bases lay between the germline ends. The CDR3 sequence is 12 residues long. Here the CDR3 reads CASSPRAYEQYF. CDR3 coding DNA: TGTGCCAGCAGCCCCCGGGCATACGAGCAGTACTTC. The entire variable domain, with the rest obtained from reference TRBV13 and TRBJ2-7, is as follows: AAGVIQSPRHLIKEKRETATLKCYPIPRHDTVYWYQQGPGQDPQFLISFYEKMQSDKGSIPDRFSAQQFSDYHSELNMSSLELGDSALYFCASSPRAYEQYFGPGTRLTVT.